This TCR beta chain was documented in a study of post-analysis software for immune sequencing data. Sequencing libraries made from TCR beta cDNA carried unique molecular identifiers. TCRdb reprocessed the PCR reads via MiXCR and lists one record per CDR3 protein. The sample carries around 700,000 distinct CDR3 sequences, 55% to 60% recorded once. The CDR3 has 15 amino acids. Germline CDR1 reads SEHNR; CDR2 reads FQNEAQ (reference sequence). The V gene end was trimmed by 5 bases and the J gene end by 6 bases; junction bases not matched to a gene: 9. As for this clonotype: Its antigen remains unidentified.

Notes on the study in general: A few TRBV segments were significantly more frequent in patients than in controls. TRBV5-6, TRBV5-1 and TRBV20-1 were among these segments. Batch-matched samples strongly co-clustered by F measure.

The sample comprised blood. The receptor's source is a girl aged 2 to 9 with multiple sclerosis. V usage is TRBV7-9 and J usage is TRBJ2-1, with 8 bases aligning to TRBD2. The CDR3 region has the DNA TGTGCCAGCAGCGGGGAGCGGGAGTGGAGCAATGAGCAGTTCTTC. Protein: CASSGEREWSNEQFF.